The 11 T cell receptor beta chains presented below share a single source sample, sequenced in a study of patients and donors after allogeneic stem cell transplantation. TCRdb re-called the RT-PCR reads through MiXCR, storing one row per CDR3 protein. This table has hundreds of thousands of distinct CDR3 sequences, about 14% appearing once. What was sequenced was blood, either unsorted or a sorted T cell fraction (not recorded which). These receptors came from a human donor who was either an allogeneic HSCT recipient or a stem cell or donor lymphocyte infusion donor (not recorded which). It is not recorded whose cells these are; they may come from a transplant donor.

This clonotype appeared many times. The chain carries TRBV6-5 and TRBJ1-3; D gene unclear. Trimming removed 4 bases from V and 2 bases from J, with 9 bases in between. The CDR3 has 14 amino acids. From germline, CDR1 is MNHEY and CDR2 SVGAGI. DNA of the CDR3: TGTGCCAGCAGTTTCGGGCCGCCTGGAAACACCATATATTTT. Amino acids: CASSFGPPGNTIYF.

The chain joins TRBV20-1 to TRBJ1-1, with D maybe TRBD1 (6 bases). Germline V gene sequence: CDR1 DFQATT, CDR2 SNEGSKA (reference sequence). With 6 bases removed from V and 5 bases from J, the gap between germline ends came to 16 bases. CDR3 length: 13 amino acids. The CDR3 DNA reads TGCAGTGCCCGGGGGGGCGCAAGGACTGAAGCTTTCTTT. Translation: CSARGGARTEAFF.

This clonotype has just a few counts. The chain couples TRBV28 to TRBJ2-2; no clear D gene. The ends were cut back, 3 bases at V and 0 bases at J, with 5 bases in the middle. CDR1 is MDHEN, CDR2 SYDVKM, per germline. The CDR3 covers 14 residues. The CDR3 DNA reads as TGTGCCAGCAGTTTGCACCCGAACACCGGGGAGCTGTTTTTT. It yields the protein CASSLHPNTGELFF.

In this sample, this clonotype turned up many times. Here the CDR3 reads CASSLSSSGRAGKETQYF. As DNA, the CDR3 is TGTGCCAGCAGCTTATCTTCAAGCGGGAGGGCGGGGAAAGAGACCCAGTACTTC. The chain joins TRBV11-2 to TRBJ2-5; 10 bases are a match to TRBD2. Losses at the gene ends were 2 bases for V and 3 bases for J; bases not matched to a gene: 12. CDR3 length: 18 amino acids. Germline CDR1 reads SGHAT; CDR2 reads FQNNGV.

The CDR3 region has the DNA TGTGCCAGCAGCGTAGCGACTAGCACAGATACGCAGTATTTT. It codes for CASSVATSTDTQYF. The gene calls are TRBV9 and TRBJ2-3; D is undetermined. Trimming left V 0 bases short and J 0 bases short, with 5 bases between. This CDR3 has 14 amino acids. Germline V gives CDR1 SGDLS, CDR2 YYNGEE.

The chain combines TRBV29-1 with TRBJ1-2; 11 bases agree with TRBD1. Germline lookup yields CDR1 SQVTM and CDR2 ANQGSEA. This CDR3 has 15 amino acids. The ends lost 1 base at V and 8 bases at J; junction bases unmatched: 9. The CDR3 DNA sequence: TGCAGCGTTGAAGGGTTAGGGACAGGGGGTGGCGGCTACACCTTC. Its protein product is CSVEGLGTGGGGYTF.

This clonotype was found many times. This chain connects TRBV19 to TRBJ2-7; D is undetermined. The germline gives CDR1 LNHDA, CDR2 SQIVND (reference sequence). Trimming removed 7 bases at V and 3 bases at J, with 16 bases between. CDR3 length equals 14 residues. In nucleotides, the CDR3 is TGTGCCAGTAAAGCCGACCCATCTCACTACGAGCAGTACTTC. Translated, it gives CASKADPSHYEQYF.

This clonotype was seen repeatedly, ten times or more. The chain uses TRBV27 and TRBJ2-5; 11 bases align to TRBD2. This CDR3 is built from 13 residues. Germline lookup yields CDR1 MNHEY and CDR2 SMNVEV (reference sequence). V lost 10 bases to trimming and J lost 5 bases; unmatched junction nucleotides: 6. The CDR3 DNA sequence: TGTGCCACCTCGCCTAGCGGGGGGGAGACCCAGTACTTC. Residues: CATSPSGGETQYF.

This chain joins TRBV4-2 and TRBJ2-3, with 12 bases aligning to TRBD2. This CDR3 comprises 17 residues. Unmatched junction bases numbered 8, after V lost 3 bases and J lost 4 bases. Per germline, CDR1 LGHNA and CDR2 YNFKEQ. The CDR3 coding sequence is TGTGCCAGCAGCCAGGCTTCTAGCGGGGGGGTCGCAGATACGCAGTATTTT. It specifies CASSQASSGGVADTQYF.

This clonotype turned up a few times. V is TRBV19 and J is TRBJ1-2; D call uncertain. Per the germline V gene, CDR1 is LNHDA and CDR2 is SQIVND (reference sequence). The CDR3 spans 14 residues. V was cut by 5 bases and J by 7 bases, with 17 bases left in between. DNA of the CDR3: TGTGCCAGTAGTCTCGGCGGGCCCTCCGGTGGCTACACCTTC. It codes for CASSLGGPSGGYTF.

This clonotype has just a few counts. V and J are TRBV21-1 and TRBJ2-1. TRBV21-1 is listed as a pseudogene. This CDR3 is 11 amino acids long. The CDR3 reads CARRSYNEQFF. CDR3 nucleotide sequence: TGTGCCCGACGCTCCTACAATGAGCAGTTCTTC.